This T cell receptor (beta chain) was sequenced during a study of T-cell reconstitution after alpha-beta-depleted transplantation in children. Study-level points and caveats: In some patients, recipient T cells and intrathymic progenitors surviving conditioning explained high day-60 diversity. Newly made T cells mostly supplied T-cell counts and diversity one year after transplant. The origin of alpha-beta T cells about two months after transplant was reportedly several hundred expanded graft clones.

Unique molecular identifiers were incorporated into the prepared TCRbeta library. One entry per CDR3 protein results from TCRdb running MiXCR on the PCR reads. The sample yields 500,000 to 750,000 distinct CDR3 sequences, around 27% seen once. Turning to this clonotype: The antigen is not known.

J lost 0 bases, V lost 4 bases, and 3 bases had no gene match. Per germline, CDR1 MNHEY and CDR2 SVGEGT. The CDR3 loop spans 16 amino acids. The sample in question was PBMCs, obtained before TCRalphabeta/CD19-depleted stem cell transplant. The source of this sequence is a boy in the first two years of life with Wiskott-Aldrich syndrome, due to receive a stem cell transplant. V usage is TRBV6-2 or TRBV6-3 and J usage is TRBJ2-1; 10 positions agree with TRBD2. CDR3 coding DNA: TGTGCCAGCAGTTTTCCTAGCGGGAGCTCCTACAATGAGCAGTTCTTC. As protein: CASSFPSGSSYNEQFF.